The rows below give T cell receptor beta chains drawn from one sample of a study of cytomegalovirus exposure and HLA in healthy donors. Libraries were prepared by immunoSEQ multiplex PCR; TCRdb keeps only in-frame clonotypes and omits some of them. Among around 150,000 clones listed, 80% were seen once. Sequenced material: PBMCs. These receptors were obtained from a man aged 30 to 45 in good health and CMV-seronegative. Both conserved end residues are part of each CDR3. Fields, in order: J gene, D gene, clone size, CDR3 length, V gene, CDR3 protein, CDR3 DNA. The D gene is left open where the match is weak. Size tells how often a clone was seen (once, few, many) or the class of an expanded clone, and some rows leave it out.

j_call: TRBJ2-7; d_call: NA; clone_size: NA; cdr3_length: 13; v_call: TRBV4-3; cdr3_aa: CASSQAITYEQYF; cdr3_nt: TGCGCCAGCAGCCAAGCTATTACCTACGAGCAGTACTTC
j_call: TRBJ2-7; d_call: TRBD2; clone_size: NA; cdr3_length: 12; v_call: TRBV6-1; cdr3_aa: CASSGGGGEQYF; cdr3_nt: TGTGCCAGCAGTGGGGGGGGTGGAGAGCAGTACTTC
j_call: TRBJ2-5; d_call: TRBD2; clone_size: few; cdr3_length: 17; v_call: TRBV7-9; cdr3_aa: CASNRGLAGGRQETQYF; cdr3_nt: TGTGCCAGCAACCGGGGGCTAGCGGGAGGGCGGCAAGAGACCCAGTACTTC
j_call: TRBJ2-3; d_call: NA; clone_size: NA; cdr3_length: 15; v_call: TRBV2; cdr3_aa: CASTRWGDLGDTQYF; cdr3_nt: TGTGCCAGCACTCGCTGGGGGGACTTGGGAGATACGCAGTATTTT
j_call: TRBJ2-1; d_call: NA; clone_size: once; cdr3_length: 15; v_call: TRBV18; cdr3_aa: CASSPNAYPGNEQFF; cdr3_nt: TGTGCCAGCTCACCGAACGCATACCCGGGCAATGAGCAGTTCTTC
j_call: TRBJ2-7; d_call: TRBD2; clone_size: NA; cdr3_length: 13; v_call: TRBV29-1; cdr3_aa: CSVLSSGAYEQYF; cdr3_nt: TGCAGCGTCCTGTCTAGCGGAGCTTACGAGCAGTACTTC
j_call: TRBJ1-4; d_call: TRBD1; clone_size: NA; cdr3_length: 16; v_call: TRBV9; cdr3_aa: CASSFRQGKDGEKLFF; cdr3_nt: TGTGCCAGCAGCTTCCGACAGGGGAAGGACGGCGAAAAACTGTTTTTT
j_call: TRBJ2-7; d_call: NA; clone_size: NA; cdr3_length: 14; v_call: TRBV28; cdr3_aa: CASSSSSGSYEQYF; cdr3_nt: TGTGCCAGCAGTTCAAGTAGCGGCTCCTACGAGCAGTACTTC
j_call: TRBJ2-1; d_call: TRBD2; clone_size: few; cdr3_length: 14; v_call: TRBV19; cdr3_aa: CASSIDHAAGGGFF; cdr3_nt: TGTGCCAGTAGTATAGATCATGCAGCGGGAGGGGGGTTCTTC
j_call: TRBJ2-1; d_call: NA; clone_size: NA; cdr3_length: 16; v_call: TRBV27; cdr3_aa: CASSPNRSLRNNEQFF; cdr3_nt: TGTGCCAGCAGTCCAAACAGGAGCTTGAGGAACAATGAGCAGTTCTTC
j_call: TRBJ2-7; d_call: TRBD2; clone_size: once; cdr3_length: 16; v_call: TRBV10-3; cdr3_aa: CAISALPGTISYEQYF; cdr3_nt: TGTGCCATCAGTGCCTTACCCGGGACTATCAGTTACGAGCAGTACTTC
j_call: TRBJ1-4; d_call: NA; clone_size: NA; cdr3_length: 14; v_call: TRBV4-3; cdr3_aa: CASSQGGLREKLFF; cdr3_nt: TGCGCCAGCAGCCAAGGGGGGCTAAGGGAAAAACTGTTTTTT
j_call: TRBJ2-2; d_call: NA; clone_size: NA; cdr3_length: 14; v_call: TRBV7-6; cdr3_aa: CASSQGYDAGELFF; cdr3_nt: TGTGCCAGTAGCCAGGGGTATGACGCCGGGGAGCTGTTTTTT
j_call: TRBJ2-2; d_call: NA; clone_size: NA; cdr3_length: 16; v_call: TRBV4-3; cdr3_aa: CASSQEFSRGTGELFF; cdr3_nt: TGCGCCAGCAGCCAAGAGTTTAGTCGGGGCACCGGGGAGCTGTTTTTT
j_call: TRBJ1-1; d_call: NA; clone_size: NA; cdr3_length: 12; v_call: TRBV18; cdr3_aa: CASSPQGVDAFF; cdr3_nt: TGTGCCAGCTCACCACAAGGGGTGGATGCTTTCTTT
j_call: TRBJ1-5; d_call: TRBD1; clone_size: NA; cdr3_length: 14; v_call: TRBV10-3; cdr3_aa: CAIKLGQGDQPQHF; cdr3_nt: TGTGCCATCAAATTAGGACAGGGTGATCAGCCCCAGCATTTT
j_call: TRBJ2-3; d_call: TRBD2; clone_size: once; cdr3_length: 16; v_call: TRBV13; cdr3_aa: CASSGRLAGSADTQYF; cdr3_nt: TGTGCCAGCAGCGGAAGACTAGCGGGATCGGCAGATACGCAGTATTTT
j_call: TRBJ1-2; d_call: NA; clone_size: NA; cdr3_length: 11; v_call: TRBV28; cdr3_aa: CASEGNYGYTF; cdr3_nt: TGTGCCAGCGAGGGAAACTATGGCTACACCTTC
j_call: TRBJ1-1; d_call: TRBD1; clone_size: NA; cdr3_length: 17; v_call: TRBV7-2; cdr3_aa: CATQRGLGTGTNTEAFF; cdr3_nt: TGTGCCACCCAGCGGGGATTAGGGACAGGCACCAACACTGAAGCTTTCTTT
j_call: TRBJ1-2; d_call: NA; clone_size: few; cdr3_length: 13; v_call: TRBV6-5; cdr3_aa: CASRPVGGFGYTF; cdr3_nt: TGTGCCAGCAGACCGGTAGGAGGGTTTGGCTACACCTTC
j_call: TRBJ1-2; d_call: TRBD1; clone_size: NA; cdr3_length: 16; v_call: TRBV6-6; cdr3_aa: CASSYGTGGFGYGYTF; cdr3_nt: TGTGCCAGCAGTTACGGGACAGGGGGCTTCGGCTATGGCTACACCTTC
j_call: TRBJ1-1; d_call: TRBD1; clone_size: few; cdr3_length: 16; v_call: TRBV4-2; cdr3_aa: CASSPAGGVASLEAFF; cdr3_nt: TGTGCCAGCAGCCCGGCAGGGGGCGTAGCGTCTCTTGAAGCTTTCTTT
j_call: TRBJ2-3; d_call: TRBD2; clone_size: NA; cdr3_length: 15; v_call: TRBV18; cdr3_aa: CASSLSSGNVDTQYF; cdr3_nt: TGTGCCAGCTCACTCTCAAGCGGGAACGTGGATACGCAGTATTTT
j_call: TRBJ1-3; d_call: TRBD1; clone_size: few; cdr3_length: 16; v_call: TRBV18; cdr3_aa: CASSRSGTGTGNTIYF; cdr3_nt: TGTGCCAGCTCACGAAGTGGGACAGGGACTGGAAACACCATATATTTT
j_call: TRBJ2-7; d_call: TRBD1; clone_size: NA; cdr3_length: 13; v_call: TRBV6-1; cdr3_aa: CASSEVRGHEQYF; cdr3_nt: TGTGCCAGCAGTGAAGTGAGGGGGCACGAGCAGTACTTC
j_call: TRBJ2-3; d_call: TRBD1; clone_size: NA; cdr3_length: 19; v_call: TRBV28; cdr3_aa: CASSRPPGTGLYLTDTQYF; cdr3_nt: TGTGCCAGCAGTCGTCCACCAGGGACAGGGTTGTACCTCACAGATACGCAGTATTTT
j_call: TRBJ1-3; d_call: NA; clone_size: NA; cdr3_length: 15; v_call: TRBV9; cdr3_aa: CASSVTWTVGNTIYF; cdr3_nt: TGTGCCAGCAGCGTTACTTGGACAGTTGGAAACACCATATATTTT
j_call: TRBJ1-2; d_call: NA; clone_size: few; cdr3_length: 14; v_call: TRBV5-1; cdr3_aa: CASSPGQTDYGYTF; cdr3_nt: TGCGCCAGCAGCCCCGGACAGACCGACTATGGCTACACCTTC
j_call: TRBJ2-7; d_call: NA; clone_size: few; cdr3_length: 14; v_call: TRBV11-2; cdr3_aa: CASSLPGVPYEQYF; cdr3_nt: TGTGCCAGCAGCCTCCCGGGAGTTCCCTACGAGCAGTACTTC
j_call: TRBJ2-7; d_call: NA; clone_size: NA; cdr3_length: 15; v_call: TRBV6-9; cdr3_aa: CASSYDSGQTYEQYF; cdr3_nt: TGTGCCAGCAGTTATGACTCGGGACAAACTTACGAGCAGTACTTC
j_call: TRBJ2-6; d_call: NA; clone_size: NA; cdr3_length: 15; v_call: TRBV5-1; cdr3_aa: CASSLNGAGANVLTF; cdr3_nt: TGCGCCAGCAGCTTGAACGGAGCTGGGGCCAACGTCCTGACTTTC
j_call: TRBJ2-7; d_call: NA; clone_size: NA; cdr3_length: 14; v_call: TRBV29-1; cdr3_aa: CSVVSAGDPYEQYF; cdr3_nt: TGCAGCGTTGTATCGGCAGGCGACCCCTACGAGCAGTACTTC
j_call: TRBJ2-1; d_call: TRBD1; clone_size: NA; cdr3_length: 14; v_call: TRBV27; cdr3_aa: CASSRQGAYNEQFF; cdr3_nt: TGTGCCAGCAGTCGACAGGGGGCCTACAATGAGCAGTTCTTC
j_call: TRBJ2-5; d_call: TRBD2; clone_size: NA; cdr3_length: 15; v_call: TRBV11-2; cdr3_aa: CASSYQTSGQETQYF; cdr3_nt: TGTGCCAGCAGCTACCAGACTAGCGGCCAAGAGACCCAGTACTTC
j_call: TRBJ1-4; d_call: NA; clone_size: NA; cdr3_length: 14; v_call: TRBV28; cdr3_aa: CASSFRVTNEKLFF; cdr3_nt: TGTGCCAGCAGTTTTCGGGTCACTAATGAAAAACTGTTTTTT
j_call: TRBJ2-7; d_call: TRBD1; clone_size: NA; cdr3_length: 16; v_call: TRBV6-6; cdr3_aa: CASSYLGMGQGDEQYF; cdr3_nt: TGTGCCAGCAGTTACCTTGGGATGGGGCAGGGGGACGAGCAGTACTTC
j_call: TRBJ2-7; d_call: TRBD2; clone_size: NA; cdr3_length: 14; v_call: TRBV14; cdr3_aa: CASRQTSGSGEQYF; cdr3_nt: TGTGCCAGCAGACAGACTAGCGGGAGCGGCGAGCAGTACTTC
j_call: TRBJ2-7; d_call: TRBD2; clone_size: NA; cdr3_length: 14; v_call: TRBV9; cdr3_aa: CASSAGTSGYEQYF; cdr3_nt: TGTGCCAGCAGCGCCGGGACTAGCGGCTACGAGCAGTACTTC
j_call: TRBJ2-1; d_call: NA; clone_size: NA; cdr3_length: 12; v_call: TRBV7-9; cdr3_aa: CASSSSRDEQFF; cdr3_nt: TGTGCCAGCAGTTCCAGCAGGGATGAGCAGTTCTTC
j_call: TRBJ2-2; d_call: TRBD2; clone_size: NA; cdr3_length: 17; v_call: TRBV6-4; cdr3_aa: CASSSLWTSGITGELFF; cdr3_nt: TGTGCCAGCAGTAGCCTCTGGACTAGCGGGATCACCGGGGAGCTGTTTTTT
j_call: TRBJ2-5; d_call: NA; clone_size: NA; cdr3_length: 11; v_call: TRBV30; cdr3_aa: CAWVRVETQYF; cdr3_nt: TGTGCCTGGGTCAGGGTAGAGACCCAGTACTTC
j_call: TRBJ2-7; d_call: NA; clone_size: few; cdr3_length: 14; v_call: TRBV4-3; cdr3_aa: CASSQGISGYEQYF; cdr3_nt: TGCGCCAGCAGCCAAGGGATTAGCGGCTACGAGCAGTACTTC
j_call: TRBJ2-1; d_call: TRBD2; clone_size: few; cdr3_length: 15; v_call: TRBV5-1; cdr3_aa: CASSLELAGGNEQFF; cdr3_nt: TGCGCCAGCAGCTTGGAATTAGCGGGAGGGAATGAGCAGTTCTTC
j_call: TRBJ2-2; d_call: TRBD1; clone_size: NA; cdr3_length: 14; v_call: TRBV5-5; cdr3_aa: CASSSGQAVGELFF; cdr3_nt: TGTGCCAGCAGCTCCGGACAGGCTGTCGGGGAGCTGTTTTTT
j_call: TRBJ2-7; d_call: TRBD2; clone_size: NA; cdr3_length: 15; v_call: TRBV5-1; cdr3_aa: CASSPLGAGGPEQYF; cdr3_nt: TGCGCCAGCAGCCCCCTCGGAGCGGGAGGTCCCGAGCAGTACTTC
j_call: TRBJ1-3; d_call: NA; clone_size: NA; cdr3_length: 12; v_call: TRBV29-1; cdr3_aa: CSVEDQGNTIYF; cdr3_nt: TGCAGCGTTGAAGATCAGGGAAACACCATATATTTT
j_call: TRBJ1-1; d_call: NA; clone_size: NA; cdr3_length: 13; v_call: TRBV28; cdr3_aa: CASSSTENTEAFF; cdr3_nt: TGTGCCAGCAGTTCGACAGAGAACACTGAAGCTTTCTTT
j_call: TRBJ2-4; d_call: NA; clone_size: NA; cdr3_length: 15; v_call: TRBV19; cdr3_aa: CASSIEPSLKNIQYF; cdr3_nt: TGTGCCAGTAGTATAGAACCGAGCCTCAAAAACATTCAGTACTTC